This is a list of T cell receptor beta chains from one sample in a study of PD-1 blockade in classical Hodgkin lymphoma. The method was immunoSEQ multiplex PCR; TCRdb's version includes in-frame clones alone and lacks a portion of them. Of about 61,000 clones listed, 87% were seen once; the top ten hold roughly 8.1%. The specimen was peripheral blood mononuclear cells (PBMCs), collected before the fourth cycle of nivolumab. The origin of the receptors is a human donor with classical Hodgkin lymphoma. Each CDR3 is given with its conserved first and last residue. Only some rows state a clone size, as once, few, many or a class for expanded clones.

J	V	size	CDR3
TRBJ2-7	TRBV4-2	.	CASSQDAVPYEQYF
TRBJ2-3	TRBV9	.	CASSKNTGGRTDTQYF
TRBJ1-5	TRBV6-1	.	CASMGARSNQPQHF
TRBJ1-1	TRBV7-2	.	CASSSFERGNTEAFF
TRBJ2-2	TRBV5-4	.	CASSSPGQGAGGELFF
TRBJ2-7	TRBV5-1	.	CASSSGQASSYEQYF
TRBJ2-4	TRBV6-5	.	CASKGQGENIQYF
TRBJ1-2	TRBV7-9	.	CATGARGRNYGYTF
TRBJ1-5	TRBV2	.	CASNGQVNQPQHF
TRBJ2-3	TRBV7-9	.	CASSNLRGVTDTQYF
TRBJ2-7	TRBV5-1	.	CASSRTPTLPPSEQYF
TRBJ1-1	TRBV5-1	.	CASSSQGAGKNTEAFF
TRBJ2-7	TRBV27	once	CASSLLGQDYEQYF
TRBJ1-2	TRBV21-1	.	CASSKPLVEYGYTF
TRBJ1-3	TRBV10-3	.	CAISDGGGNTIYF
TRBJ1-2	TRBV4-1	.	CASSGRGGGLGGYTF
TRBJ2-3	TRBV29-1	.	CSVEYSTDTQYF
TRBJ2-7	TRBV5-4	once	CASSLAGVAGGSEQYF
TRBJ2-3	TRBV5-1	.	CASSPSGGTDTQYF
.	TRBV6-6	.	CASTPSPGQTYEQYF
TRBJ1-1	TRBV5-1	once	CASSSVVGAHTEAFF
TRBJ2-1	TRBV27	.	CASSKMQTNNEQFF
TRBJ1-6	TRBV5-1	once	CASSPIGREAPLHF
TRBJ1-3	TRBV6-5	.	CASSYSGRGSGNTIYF
TRBJ1-5	TRBV6-6	.	CASSSGTGSGQPQHF
TRBJ2-2	TRBV11-3	.	CASSLGAGELFF
TRBJ1-2	TRBV5-1	.	CASSLGQGDYGYTF
TRBJ1-3	TRBV5-1	.	CASSLGGGNTIYF
TRBJ2-4	TRBV4-1	.	CASSQAPWGLAKNIQYF
TRBJ2-1	TRBV7-3	.	CASSQGAEQFF
TRBJ1-1	TRBV4-2	.	CASSQEARRLNTEAFF